One and the same sample provided the 22 T cell receptor beta chains below, sequenced in a study of regulatory T cells in long-lasting Graves disease. Sequencing libraries for TCR beta were prepared with iRepertoire HTBI primers and Arm-PCR of CDR3 regions. TCRdb re-called the multiplex PCR reads with MiXCR, one entry per CDR3 protein. The repertoire has fewer than 550,000 distinct CDR3 sequences, under 25% of them found once; the top ten carry less than 9%. Stated time point: persistent/refractory GD, antithyroid drugs over 5 years with positive TRAb. The TCR library was made from RNA extracted from PBMCs. The source was peripheral blood mononuclear cells (PBMCs), collected when the disease was refractory, from a patient treated with antithyroid drugs. The receptor set was obtained from a female donor with Graves disease.

The V and J genes are TRBV7-9 and TRBJ1-2, with D possibly TRBD1 on 6 matching bases. Germline CDR1 is SEHNR and CDR2 is FQNEAQ (reference sequence). V lost 1 base, J lost 4 bases, and 13 bases lay in between. The CDR3 runs to 15 residues. The CDR3 region has the DNA TGTGCCAGCAGCTTAGGGGACGGGGGGGCCTATGGCTACACCTTC. This sequence encodes CASSLGDGGAYGYTF.

This clonotype has a single count. The V gene is TRBV27, the J gene TRBJ2-3, with D tentatively TRBD1 (5 bases). This CDR3 region has 14 residues. V shed 5 bases and J shed 1 base, with 10 bases lying between them. Germline-derived CDR1 and CDR2 are MNHEY and SMNVEV (reference sequence). CDR3 DNA sequence: TGTGCCAGCAGTATGGCACAGGGCACAGATACGCAGTATTTT. It encodes CASSMAQGTDTQYF.

This clonotype occurred once. The chain combines TRBV7-9 with TRBJ1-2, with D perhaps matching TRBD1 (5 bases). The CDR3 sequence is 16 residues long. Germline V gene sequence: CDR1 SEHNR, CDR2 FQNEAQ (reference sequence). V was clipped by 5 bases and J by 7 bases, with 23 bases between them. The CDR3 DNA is TGTGCCAGCAGCCACCCCAGGGAGGGTGTCTGGGTTGGCTACACCTTC. Its protein is CASSHPREGVWVGYTF.

This clonotype was counted only a few times. This chain joins TRBV5-6 and TRBJ1-5, with 11 positions matching TRBD1. Germline V lookup: CDR1 SGHDT, CDR2 YYEEEE. The CDR3 totals 15 residues. V gave up 6 bases and J gave up 6 bases; unmatched junction bases: 8. The CDR3 reads CASTLLDRGLQPQHF. CDR3 coding DNA: TGTGCCAGCACCCTCTTGGACAGGGGGCTTCAGCCCCAGCATTTT. The whole variable domain, filled in from reference TRBV5-6 and TRBJ1-5, reads DAGVTQSPTHLIKTRGQQVTLRCSPKSGHDTVSWYQQALGQGPQFIFQYYEEEERQRGNFPDRFSGHQFPNYSSELNVNALLLGDSALYLCASTLLDRGLQPQHFGDGTRLSIL.

The chain employs TRBV12-5 and TRBJ2-1; D gene unclear. Germline CDR1 is LGHNT and CDR2 is FRNRAP. The ends were cut back, 5 bases at V and 10 bases at J, with 15 bases in the middle. The CDR3 spans 13 residues. The CDR3 coding sequence is TGTGCTAGTGGTCCTCCCTTGGTGGGAGAGCAGTTCTTC. It codes for CASGPPLVGEQFF. Combining the CDR3 with reference TRBV12-5 and TRBJ2-1 gives the whole variable domain DARVTQTPRHKVTEMGQEVTMRCQPILGHNTVFWYRQTMMQGLELLAYFRNRAPLDDSGMPKDRFSAEMPDATLATLKIQPSEPRDSAVYFCASGPPLVGEQFFGPGTRLTVL.

This clonotype has a count of ten or more. The chain couples TRBV14 to TRBJ1-2; D is unclear. V shed 0 bases and J shed 3 bases, with 8 bases lying between them. The CDR3 has 14 residues. Germline CDR1 reads SGHDN; CDR2 reads FVKESK. CDR3 in amino acids: CASSQDTEDYGYTF. CDR3 bases: TGTGCCAGCAGCCAAGACACAGAGGACTATGGCTACACCTTC. The entire variable domain, with the rest obtained from reference TRBV14 and TRBJ1-2, is as follows: EAGVTQFPSHSVIEKGQTVTLRCDPISGHDNLYWYRRVMGKEIKFLLHFVKESKQDESGMPNNRFLAERTGGTYSTLKVQPAELEDSGVYFCASSQDTEDYGYTFGSGTRLTVV.

This clonotype was detected once. Lacking the conserved final phenylalanine or tryptophan, this CDR3 likely reflects a read error. The chain combines TRBV28 with TRBJ2-7; D ambiguous. Germline-derived CDR1 and CDR2 are MDHEN and SYDVKM. This CDR3 comprises 11 residues. Trimming removed 6 bases at V and 1 base at J, with 4 bases between. The CDR3 bases are TGTGCCAGCAGCTATTCCTACGAGCAGTACTCC. Its translation is CASSYSYEQYS.

The gene calls are TRBV3-1 and TRBJ2-7; D might be TRBD1 or TRBD2, each matching 5 bases. The germline V gene encodes CDR1 LGHDT and CDR2 YNNKEL (reference sequence). V dropped 1 base and J dropped 6 bases, with 7 bases sitting between them. The CDR3 consists of 12 residues. This CDR3 reads CASSQGGTEQYF. The CDR3 DNA reads TGTGCCAGCAGCCAAGGAGGGACCGAGCAGTACTTC.

This rearrangement joins TRBV6-1 to TRBJ2-3, with 7 bases aligning to TRBD1. V dropped 7 bases and J dropped 3; count of bases not matched to a gene: 13. This CDR3 contains 16 residues. Germline V lookup: CDR1 MNHNS, CDR2 SASEGT. The CDR3: CASTTAWDRRTDTQYF. The CDR3 nucleotides are TGTGCCAGCACCACCGCCTGGGACAGAAGAACAGATACGCAGTATTTT.

This clonotype was seen at least ten times. The chain carries TRBV12-3 or TRBV12-4 and TRBJ1-5, with D maybe TRBD1 (5 bases). Between the trimmed V and J ends, which lost 3 bases and 0 bases, there was a span of 9 bases. The CDR3 sequence is 15 residues long. The CDR3 reads CASSLQTVSNQPQHF. In nucleotides, the CDR3 is TGTGCCAGCAGTTTGCAGACAGTTAGCAATCAGCCCCAGCATTTT.

V is TRBV3-1 and J is TRBJ2-7; D is unresolved. CDR1 and CDR2 (germline): LGHDT, YNNKEL (reference sequence). V was trimmed by 1 base and J by 6 bases, leaving 13 bases between them. The CDR3 sequence is 14 residues long. The CDR3 DNA follows: TGTGCCAGCAGCCAAGTGTACGACTCGGGCGAGCAGTACTTC. It is translated as CASSQVYDSGEQYF.

This clonotype was counted at least ten times. The J gene is TRBJ2-5, the V gene TRBV28; D perhaps matches TRBD2 (6 bases). This CDR3 spans 14 amino acids. V was pared by 2 bases and J by 5 bases, with 12 bases between. Germline CDR1 and CDR2: MDHEN and SYDVKM. The CDR3 region has the DNA TGTGCCAGCAGTTTACCCAGCGGGCGGGAGACCCAGTACTTC. Amino acids: CASSLPSGRETQYF.

In this sample, this clonotype turned up many times. One end of the junction varies from germline; a read error may be responsible. The CDR3 nucleotides are TGTGCCAGCAGCTTAGGGAACGACGTGAAGACCGGAGAGCTGTTTTTT. The encoded protein is CASSLGNDVKTGELFF. V is TRBV7-6 and J is TRBJ2-2; D not resolved. This CDR3 has 16 amino acids. Germline lookup yields CDR1 SGHVS and CDR2 FNYEAQ.

The chain is built from TRBV7-9 and TRBJ2-1; TRBD2 might be the D (5 bases). The germline V gene encodes CDR1 SEHNR and CDR2 FQNEAQ (reference sequence). Trimming stripped 4 bases from V and 2 bases from J, with 12 bases between. The CDR3 is 15 amino acids. CDR3 sequence (DNA): TGTGCCAGCAGCTCCCGGGGAGTAGCCTACAATGAGCAGTTCTTC. Its protein product is CASSSRGVAYNEQFF.

This clonotype was detected ten times or more. The J gene is TRBJ2-6, the V gene TRBV7-2, with D possibly being TRBD2 (5 bases). Germline-derived CDR1 and CDR2 are SGHTA and FQGNSA. The CDR3 is made up of 14 amino acids. V shed 9 bases and J shed 4 bases, with 13 bases lying between them. The CDR3: CASRLAPGANVLTF. DNA of the CDR3: TGTGCCAGTCGCCTAGCTCCAGGGGCCAACGTCCTGACTTTC.

In regard to this clonotype: Likely a read error: the CDR3 ends without its conserved phenylalanine or tryptophan. The chain is built from TRBV29-1 and TRBJ1-4; D unclear. The CDR3 is 14 residues long. The germline gives CDR1 SQVTM, CDR2 ANQGSEA. Trimming left V 6 bases short and J 6 bases short, with 17 bases between. The CDR3 DNA reads TGCAGCGTCGCTGTGCTTTCCCCGGATGAAAAACTGTTTTAT. It specifies CSVAVLSPDEKLFY.

The CDR3 loop is CSVEDPTYEQYF. CDR3 DNA sequence: TGCAGCGTTGAGGATCCGACCTACGAGCAGTACTTC. This chain joins TRBV29-1 and TRBJ2-7; D gene unclear. Germline V gene data show CDR1 as SQVTM and CDR2 as ANQGSEA. Trimming took 3 bases from V and 2 from J, leaving 8 bases between them. This CDR3 spans 12 amino acids.

This clonotype has at least ten counts. The CDR3 coding sequence is TGTGCCAGCAGCTCAAGGGGAGGGATAGTCACTGAAGCTTTCTTT. Its protein product is CASSSRGGIVTEAFF. V and J are TRBV3-1 and TRBJ1-1, with D perhaps matching TRBD1 (5 bases). Between the trimmed V and J ends, which lost 5 bases and 4 bases, there was a span of 17 bases. This CDR3 contains 15 residues. From germline, CDR1 is LGHDT and CDR2 YNNKEL (reference sequence).

This clonotype was seen only a few times. CDR3 protein: CASSWGTVTYEQYF. The DNA for the CDR3 is TGTGCCAGCAGCTGGGGGACGGTGACCTACGAGCAGTACTTC. The gene calls are TRBV7-8 and TRBJ2-7; possibly TRBD1 or TRBD2 for D (5 bases each). The CDR3 is 14 residues long. Germline V lookup: CDR1 SGHVS, CDR2 FQNEAQ. V lost 4 bases and J lost 2, with 12 bases in between.

This clonotype was observed a few times. The V gene is TRBV4-1, the J gene TRBJ2-7, with D unresolved. This CDR3 is 16 amino acids long. The V and J ends lost 0 bases and 2 bases respectively, with 14 bases between them. Germline V lookup: CDR1 MGHRA, CDR2 YSYEKL. CDR3 loop: CASSQEGPLITYEQYF. The CDR3 coding sequence is TGCGCCAGCAGCCAAGAAGGACCGCTTATCACCTACGAGCAGTACTTC.

This clonotype occurred many times. The J gene is TRBJ2-7, the V gene TRBV11-2; 8 bases are shared with TRBD2. V was pared by 2 bases and J by 5 bases, with 8 bases of the junction left unmatched. This CDR3 is built from 15 residues. CDR1 SGHAT and CDR2 FQNNGV come from the germline V gene. The CDR3 nucleotides are TGTGCCAGCAGCTTACGGGCTAGCGGGTTCGACGAGCAGTACTTC. This sequence encodes CASSLRASGFDEQYF.

Of note for this clonotype: Given a much more abundant clone one base away, this may be a read error. The chain couples TRBV11-2 to TRBJ1-1, with D perhaps TRBD1 (5 bases). The CDR3 spans 15 residues. V shed 4 bases and J shed 3 bases, with 15 bases lying between them. Germline assignment: CDR1 SGHAT and CDR2 FQNNGV. The CDR3 bases are TGTGCCAGCAGCTCCCCGGTCCAAGGGGACACTGAAGCTTTCTTT. Translating it yields CASSSPVQGDTEAFF.